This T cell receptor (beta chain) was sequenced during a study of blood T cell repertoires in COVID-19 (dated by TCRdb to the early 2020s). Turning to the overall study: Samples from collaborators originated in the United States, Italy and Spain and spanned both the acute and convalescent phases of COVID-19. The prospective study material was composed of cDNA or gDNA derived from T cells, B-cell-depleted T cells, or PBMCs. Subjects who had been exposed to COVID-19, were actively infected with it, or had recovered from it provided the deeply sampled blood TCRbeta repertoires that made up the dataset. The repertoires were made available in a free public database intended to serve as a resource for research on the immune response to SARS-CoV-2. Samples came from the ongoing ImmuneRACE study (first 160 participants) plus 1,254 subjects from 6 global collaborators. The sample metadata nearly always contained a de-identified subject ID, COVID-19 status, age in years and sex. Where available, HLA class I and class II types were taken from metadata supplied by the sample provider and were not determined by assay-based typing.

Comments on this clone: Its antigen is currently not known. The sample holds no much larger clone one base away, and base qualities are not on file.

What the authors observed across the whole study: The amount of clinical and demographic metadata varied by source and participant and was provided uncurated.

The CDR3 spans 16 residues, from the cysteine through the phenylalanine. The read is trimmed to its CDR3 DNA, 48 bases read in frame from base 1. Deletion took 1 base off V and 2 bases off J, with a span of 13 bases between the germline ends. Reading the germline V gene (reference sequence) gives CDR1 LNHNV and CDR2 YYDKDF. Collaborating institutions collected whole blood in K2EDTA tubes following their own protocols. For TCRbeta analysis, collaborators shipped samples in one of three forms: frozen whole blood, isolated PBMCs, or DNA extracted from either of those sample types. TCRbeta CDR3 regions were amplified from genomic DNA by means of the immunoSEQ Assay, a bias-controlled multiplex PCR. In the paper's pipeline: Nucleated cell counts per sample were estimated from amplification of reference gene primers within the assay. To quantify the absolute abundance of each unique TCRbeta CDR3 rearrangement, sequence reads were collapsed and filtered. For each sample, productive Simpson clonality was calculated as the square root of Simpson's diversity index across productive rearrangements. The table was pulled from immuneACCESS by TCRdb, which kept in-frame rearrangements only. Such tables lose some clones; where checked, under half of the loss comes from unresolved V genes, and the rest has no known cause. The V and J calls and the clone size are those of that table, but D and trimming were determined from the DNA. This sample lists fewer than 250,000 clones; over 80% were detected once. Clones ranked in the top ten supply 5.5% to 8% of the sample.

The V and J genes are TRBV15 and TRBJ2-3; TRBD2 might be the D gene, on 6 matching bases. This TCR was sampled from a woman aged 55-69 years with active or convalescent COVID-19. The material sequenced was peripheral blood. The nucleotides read TGTGCCACCAGCAGAGTTGGTCCGGGGGACACAGATACGCAGTATTTT. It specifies CATSRVGPGDTDTQYF.